These T cell receptor beta chains were read from a single sample in a study of T cell changes during pregnancy in multiple sclerosis. This table comes from immunoSEQ multiplex PCR, and its TCRdb copy is limited to in-frame clones, with some not included. The sample holds 40,000 to 45,000 clones, 80% to 90% seen once. The source was CD4+ T cells from peripheral blood mononuclear cells, collected in the first trimester of pregnancy. Receptor source: a female donor with multiple sclerosis, enrolled in a pregnancy study. Both conserved end residues are part of each CDR3. The order of the fields is CDR3 protein, CDR3 DNA, J gene, D gene, CDR3 length, clone size, V gene. A D gene is named only where the DNA matches it firmly. Rows may omit the clone size; those that give it use once, few, many or a size class.

CDR3aa: CASSGGTSGGNEQFF; CDR3nt: TGTGCCAGCAGCGGGGGGACTAGTGGAGGCAATGAGCAGTTCTTC; j_gene: TRBJ2-1; d_gene: TRBD2; len: 15; abundance: .; v_gene: TRBV7-6
CDR3aa: CASRQLAGAPRDEQFF; CDR3nt: TGTGCCAGCAGACAATTAGCGGGAGCGCCGAGGGATGAGCAGTTCTTC; j_gene: TRBJ2-1; d_gene: TRBD2; len: 16; abundance: .; v_gene: TRBV27
CDR3aa: CAWSASQGSWETQYF; CDR3nt: TGTGCCTGGAGTGCCTCCCAGGGGAGCTGGGAGACCCAGTACTTC; j_gene: TRBJ2-5; d_gene: .; len: 15; abundance: .; v_gene: TRBV30
CDR3aa: CASSLDRGYNEQFF; CDR3nt: TGTGCCAGCAGCTTAGATCGGGGGTACAATGAGCAGTTCTTC; j_gene: TRBJ2-1; d_gene: .; len: 14; abundance: .; v_gene: TRBV11-2
CDR3aa: CASSLQRDIEQFF; CDR3nt: TGTGCCAGCAGCTTACAGCGGGATATTGAGCAGTTCTTC; j_gene: TRBJ2-1; d_gene: TRBD2; len: 13; abundance: .; v_gene: TRBV5-4
CDR3aa: CSVEKTSGGSEQFF; CDR3nt: TGCAGCGTTGAAAAGACTAGCGGGGGGTCAGAGCAGTTCTTC; j_gene: TRBJ2-1; d_gene: TRBD2; len: 14; abundance: .; v_gene: TRBV29-1
CDR3aa: CASSGIGTGRFGRESEQYF; CDR3nt: TGTGCCAGCAGTGGCATAGGGACAGGGAGGTTCGGACGGGAGTCCGAGCAGTACTTC; j_gene: TRBJ2-7; d_gene: TRBD1; len: 19; abundance: .; v_gene: TRBV2
CDR3aa: CASSPLAGQGDYGYTF; CDR3nt: TGTGCCAGCTCACCACTTGCCGGACAGGGGGACTATGGCTACACCTTC; j_gene: TRBJ1-2; d_gene: TRBD1; len: 16; abundance: once; v_gene: TRBV18
CDR3aa: CAIKPGQSSYEQYF; CDR3nt: TGTGCCATCAAACCGGGACAGAGCTCCTACGAGCAGTACTTC; j_gene: TRBJ2-7; d_gene: TRBD1; len: 14; abundance: once; v_gene: TRBV10-3
CDR3aa: CASSRLAEKNNEQFF; CDR3nt: TGCGCCAGCAGCCGACTAGCGGAGAAAAACAATGAGCAGTTCTTC; j_gene: TRBJ2-1; d_gene: TRBD2; len: 15; abundance: .; v_gene: TRBV5-1
CDR3aa: CASSIWTGGNEKLFF; CDR3nt: TGTGCCAGCAGCATTTGGACAGGGGGAAATGAAAAACTGTTTTTT; j_gene: TRBJ1-4; d_gene: TRBD1; len: 15; abundance: .; v_gene: TRBV7-2
CDR3aa: CSVVDRAGENTIYF; CDR3nt: TGCAGCGTTGTAGATCGGGCAGGGGAAAACACCATATATTTT; j_gene: TRBJ1-3; d_gene: .; len: 14; abundance: once; v_gene: TRBV29-1
CDR3aa: CSVGRLAPNEQFF; CDR3nt: TGCAGCGTTGGGAGACTAGCCCCTAATGAGCAGTTCTTC; j_gene: TRBJ2-1; d_gene: TRBD2; len: 13; abundance: .; v_gene: TRBV29-1
CDR3aa: CASSETSGRAGTYEQYF; CDR3nt: TGTGCCAGTAGTGAGACTAGCGGGAGGGCCGGAACCTACGAGCAGTACTTC; j_gene: TRBJ2-7; d_gene: TRBD2; len: 17; abundance: .; v_gene: TRBV19
CDR3aa: CASRTGASYEQYF; CDR3nt: TGTGCCAGCAGGACAGGGGCCTCCTACGAGCAGTACTTC; j_gene: TRBJ2-7; d_gene: TRBD1; len: 13; abundance: .; v_gene: TRBV6-5
CDR3aa: CASTGEWFTGELFF; CDR3nt: TGTGCCAGTACAGGGGAGTGGTTCACCGGGGAGCTGTTTTTT; j_gene: TRBJ2-2; d_gene: .; len: 14; abundance: .; v_gene: TRBV19